Below, one T cell receptor beta chain is given with its context. This clonotype was detected many times. Its recognized antigen is unknown. No per-base quality is available; no much larger clone lies one base away. This sample was included in a study of regulatory T cells in long-lasting Graves disease listed by TCRdb under 2021. About the investigation overall: Antithyroid drugs had been taken for less than 3 months by newly diagnosed Graves' disease patients. Patients with persistent Graves' disease were compared with patients with newly diagnosed Graves' disease using TCR sequencing and RNA sequencing of peripheral blood. The study was registered as a clinical trial and conducted in China. A total of some 33 samples were covered by TCR sequencing, comprising some 13 persistent and around 20 newly diagnosed Graves' disease patients. General conclusions and limits of the study: The small sample size was acknowledged by the authors as a limitation that may reduce accuracy. Lower TCR Shannon entropy and fewer highly expanded clones were observed in persistent Graves' disease patients than in newly diagnosed patients, which suggested clonal expansion. Preferential use of TRBV28, TRBJ1-2 and TRBJ2-5 was observed in persistent disease, whereas TRBV20-1 and TRBJ2-1 were favored in newly diagnosed disease. The study examined only peripheral blood because the primary lesion, thyroid tissue, could not be accessed. Sequencing and analysis were limited to the TCR beta chain. More public clonotypes were shared among persistent patients (under 3,000) than among newly diagnosed patients (roughly 1,000).

The label giving this sample's time point can be read as: newly diagnosed GD, antithyroid drugs for less than 3 months. For both TCR sequencing and RNA sequencing, RNA was extracted from PBMCs using TRIzol. The diagnosis of Graves' disease was made according to American Thyroid Association guidelines. Recruitment of patients was carried out at an endocrinology department in Xi'an, China. Each patient gave about 9.1 milliliters of peripheral blood, collected in an EDTA anticoagulant tube. PBMCs were isolated by Ficoll Paque Plus density gradient separation without further T cell sorting. An Agilent 2100 Bioanalyzer and agarose gel were used to check RNA quality, while a NanoDrop 2000 measured RNA concentration. Library preparation employed multiplex PCR. The data were produced on an Illumina HiSeq 4000. CDR3 regions were amplified by Arm-PCR with iRepertoire HTBI primers to construct TCR beta libraries. PCR products were gel purified before sequencing. The original pipeline was this. Across samples, fewer than 70 TRBV and roughly 15 TRBJ segments were identified and used for gene usage analysis of CDR3 amino acid clonotypes. Filtered high-quality paired reads were merged into contigs using COPE and FqMerger. BLAST was used to align contigs to the IMGT TRBV, TRBD and TRBJ reference genes, and CDR3 was defined following IMGT. Highly expanded clones were defined as clonotypes with a frequency above 0.1%. Shannon entropy served as the measure of repertoire diversity, while the Gini coefficient captured V-J evenness. Clonotypes shared by more than one individual were considered public. The raw public data were reprocessed by TCRdb itself: fastp quality trimming at Q25, MiXCR clonotype calling, in-frame beta chains only. For every CDR3 protein sequence, its rows merge into one entry that carries the most common genes and DNA. The V and J calls and clone size come from TCRdb's table, not from the authors' own analysis. The sample table holds about 540,000 distinct CDR3 sequences, of which roughly 14% were seen once. The top ten hold 8% to 10% of the sample.

For CDR1 and CDR2, the germline V gene lists ENHRY and SYGVKD. V is cut by 5 bases and J by 7 bases, and the space between the germline ends is 21 bases. From the cysteine up to the phenylalanine, the CDR3 has a length of 16 residues. Solely the CDR3 DNA is kept, with 48 bases framed from the first base. A further study also used this sample, focusing on T cells in Graves' hyperthyroidism and ophthalmopathy. The second study, in turn, reports: Stable Graves' hyperthyroidism was defined as the absence of progression to ophthalmopathy over 18 months of follow-up. Hyperthyroidism patients were newly diagnosed, with disease duration under 2 months, and aged 18 to 65 years. Exclusion was applied to patients with uncontrolled infections, other autoimmune diseases, pregnancy or lactation. Diagnoses were based on clinical symptoms, serum thyroxine and TRAb, thyroid ultrasound and orbital computed tomography. The TCR CDR3 was subjected to a first round of RT-PCR using the HTBI primer set and the Qiagen OneStep RT-PCR kit. Most expanded thyroid clonotypes (frequency above 0.001) were also found in blood, which suggests that blood repertoires may mirror thyroid immune responses. In cross-validation, a model built on a 13 V-J signature told ophthalmopathy apart from stable hyperthyroidism with over 85% sensitivity and around 81% specificity, and in testing the same model reached 80%/75%. In validation, progression to ophthalmopathy was predicted by the model with 70.59% sensitivity and 72% to 85% specificity, a median of about 6.4 months before onset. A discovery cohort of around 98 patients, approximately 44 with Graves' ophthalmopathy and about 60 with stable Graves' hyperthyroidism, was used to find distinguishing TCR V-J signatures. An independent validation cohort of 18 to 20 hyperthyroidism patients and roughly 16 patients who later progressed to ophthalmopathy tested prospective prediction of ophthalmopathy. The approximately 100 discovery patients were divided at random into training and test sets in a 7:3 ratio. In about 6 Graves' hyperthyroidism patients, the study also compared T-cell repertoires from thyroid tissue with T-cell repertoires from blood. Following sampling, methimazole starting at 30 mg daily was given to hyperthyroidism patients, and high-dose intravenous methylprednisolone was given to ophthalmopathy patients. Libraries were constructed in a second round of multiplex PCR, after which size selection and purification were performed. The libraries were sequenced on an Illumina HiSeq2000 using paired-end 100 bp reads. Raw data were processed with SOAPnuke, discarding reads with adapters, uncalled bases, mean Phred below 15, or no exact constant-primer or identifier match. COPE v1.2.5 was used to merge high-quality paired reads, and clonotypes were defined as unique nucleotide sequences. MiTCR v1.1 was used to align the clonotypes against IMGT TRBV, TRBD and TRBJ reference segments. Only V-J combinations with frequency above 0.0001, covering about 99% of repertoires, were analysed. A TCS score was defined as the ratio of F50 (clonal expansion) to E x V (chaos), with BLOSUM62-based TCRdist applied between CDR3 peptides within each V-J. Welch's t-statistics and random forest reduced fewer than 550 V-J features to under 15, which were used in a naive Bayes classifier (R e1071). No statistical method was used to set the sample size in advance, and investigators knew the group allocation. The paper describes TCR Vbeta CDR3 sequencing of 135 peripheral blood samples, made up of roughly 45 ophthalmopathy patients, approximately 73 hyperthyroidism patients and 17 progressor patients.

The V gene is TRBV10-3 and the J gene is TRBJ2-1, with a weak D call of TRBD1 (8 bases match). This receptor was taken from a man between 25 and 39 years old with Graves disease. Donor details come from another sample of the same person, matched by shared clones. This material consisted of peripheral blood mononuclear cells (PBMCs), taken at new diagnosis, from a patient treated with antithyroid drugs. The CDR3: CAISTNTGGVKNEQFF. At the DNA level, the sequence is TGTGCCATCAGTACCAACACAGGGGGGGTTAAGAATGAGCAGTTCTTC.